Below are 15 T cell receptor beta chains sequenced from a single sample in a study of T-cell memory formation after mild COVID-19. Each CDR3 protein gets one entry after TCRdb re-called the 5' RACE reads with MiXCR. The table includes around 310,000 distinct CDR3 sequences, less than 25% detected once. The sequenced sample was PBMCs or a T cell subset sorted from them (not recorded which). Receptors originate from a man younger than 30 who had mild COVID-19 (a few samples of this study predate the infection). Cell type and time point are not known.

This clonotype was detected only a few times. CDR3 coding DNA: TGCGCCAGCAGTGAGTTACGATACAGTAACACTGAAGCTTTCTTT. It is translated as CASSELRYSNTEAFF. This chain joins TRBV10-2 and TRBJ1-1, with unresolved D. The V and J ends lost 1 base and 2 bases respectively, with 11 bases between them. CDR1 and CDR2 (germline): WSHSY, SAAADI. This CDR3 region has 15 residues.

The rearrangement links TRBV7-3 to TRBJ2-6; the D gene is possibly TRBD2 (5 bases). V was cut by 5 bases and J by 2 bases, with 16 bases left in between. Per germline, CDR1 SGHTA and CDR2 FQGTGA. This CDR3 contains 17 residues. Here the CDR3 DNA reads TGTGCCAGCAGCGTGAACGGCGCGGGCACTGGGGCCAACGTCCTGACTTTC. It is translated as CASSVNGAGTGANVLTF.

This clonotype occurred once. The rearrangement joins TRBV7-2 to TRBJ2-7; possible D gene TRBD1, 5 bases. Trimming pared 3 bases from V and 3 bases from J, leaving 12 bases between. The CDR3 has 14 amino acids. Germline CDR1 is SGHTA and CDR2 is FQGNSA. The chain's CDR3 is CASSFYRPNYEQYF. As DNA, the CDR3 is TGTGCCAGCAGCTTTTACAGGCCCAACTACGAGCAGTACTTC.

The V gene is TRBV5-5, the J gene TRBJ2-7; D is ambiguous. CDR1 and CDR2 from the germline V gene are SGHKS and YYEKEE (reference sequence). The CDR3 is 14 residues long. Trimming took 0 bases from V and 1 from J, leaving 8 bases between them. The CDR3 sequence: CASSLAVQSYEQYF. Here the CDR3 DNA reads TGTGCCAGCAGCTTGGCCGTGCAGTCCTACGAGCAGTACTTC.

This clonotype was counted a few times. V gene TRBV7-2 combines with J gene TRBJ1-5; D may be TRBD1 (5 bases). With 7 bases removed from V and 6 bases from J, the gap between germline ends came to 19 bases. Looked up from germline, CDR1 is SGHTA and CDR2 is FQGNSA. The CDR3 contains 15 residues. The chain's CDR3 is CASNPFGGLGQPQHF. The CDR3 nucleotides are TGTGCCAGCAACCCTTTCGGGGGTTTAGGTCAGCCCCAGCATTTT. The full variable domain, with the rest looked up from reference TRBV7-2 and TRBJ1-5, is GAGVSQSPSNKVTEKGKDVELRCDPISGHTALYWYRQSLGQGLEFLIYFQGNSAPDKSGLPSDRFSAERTGGSVSTLTIQRTQQEDSAVYLCASNPFGGLGQPQHFGDGTRLSIL.

This clonotype was picked up a small number of times. The V gene is TRBV5-1, the J gene TRBJ1-1; a possible D gene is TRBD1 (6 bases). Trimming shortened V by 4 bases and J by 6 bases, and 16 bases separated the two germline ends. Germline V lookup: CDR1 SGHRS, CDR2 YFSETQ. This CDR3 is built from 14 residues. CDR3 DNA sequence: TGCGCCAGCAGCCCCCAGGGGCCCGGGGCTGAAGCTTTCTTT. This encodes CASSPQGPGAEAFF.

A few counts support this clonotype. This chain links TRBV11-2 with TRBJ2-3, with D possibly TRBD2 on 6 matching bases. The CDR3 contains 14 residues. V was pared by 4 bases and J by 3 bases, with 11 bases between. Germline V gives CDR1 SGHAT, CDR2 FQNNGV. CDR3: CASSWDSQTDTQYF. The CDR3 coding sequence is TGTGCCAGCAGCTGGGACTCCCAAACAGATACGCAGTATTTT. Full variable domain (remainder filled in from reference TRBV11-2 and TRBJ2-3): EAGVAQSPRYKIIEKRQSVAFWCNPISGHATLYWYQQILGQGPKLLIQFQNNGVVDDSQLPKDRFSAERLKGVDSTLKIQPAKLEDSAVYLCASSWDSQTDTQYFGPGTRLTVL.

The chain couples TRBV6-5 to TRBJ1-4; D is unclear. The length of the CDR3 is 15 residues. The V end lost 6 bases, the J end lost 4 bases, and 15 bases lay between the germline ends. Germline V lookup: CDR1 MNHEY, CDR2 SVGAGI. CDR3 coding DNA: TGTGCCAGCAGAAGAGACCCCTGGGGTAATGAAAAACTGTTTTTT. It yields the protein CASRRDPWGNEKLFF.

This clonotype was seen a handful of times. The J gene is TRBJ2-2, the V gene TRBV10-1; no reliable D call. Germline lookup yields CDR1 WNHNN and CDR2 SYGVQD (reference sequence). Deletions cut 2 bases from V and 7 bases from J, with 8 bases between. The CDR3 extends over 13 amino acids. The CDR3 DNA sequence: TGCGCCAGCAGTGAGATCAGGATCGGGGAGCTGTTTTTT. This sequence encodes CASSEIRIGELFF.

This clonotype came up a few times. The rearrangement joins TRBV6-5 to TRBJ2-3, with 7 bases aligning to TRBD1. Germline CDR1 reads MNHEY; CDR2 reads SVGAGI. Trimming at V came to 5 bases and at J to 3 bases, leaving 11 bases not matched to a gene. The CDR3 spans 16 residues. CDR3 sequence: CASSPTGLIGTDTQYF. CDR3 DNA: TGTGCCAGCAGTCCGACAGGGCTGATTGGGACAGATACGCAGTATTTT.

The chain has TRBV5-6 and TRBJ2-5; 8 nucleotides line up with TRBD1. The junction had 7 bases not matched to a gene; V was cut back by 4 bases and J by 2 bases. The CDR3 runs to 15 residues. Looked up from germline, CDR1 is SGHDT and CDR2 is YYEEEE. CDR3 in amino acids: CASSTGQVGQETQYF. CDR3 bases: TGTGCCAGCAGCACGGGACAGGTCGGACAAGAGACCCAGTACTTC.

The chain recombines TRBV27 with TRBJ1-2, with TRBD1 identical over 8 bases. The J segment lost 7 bases and the V segment lost 7 bases, leaving 8 bases of the junction unmatched. CDR3 size: 13 residues. CDR1 is MNHEY and CDR2 is SMNVEV in the germline V gene (reference sequence). The CDR3 sequence: CASTQGGRAGYTF. CDR3 DNA sequence: TGTGCCAGCACACAGGGGGGCCGCGCTGGCTACACCTTC.

This clonotype has a handful of counts. This rearrangement joins TRBV28 to TRBJ2-4; the match to TRBD1 covers 9 bases. Trimming removed 4 bases from V and 9 bases from J; junction bases left unmatched: 10. The germline CDR1 and CDR2 sequences are MDHEN and SYDVKM. CDR3 length equals 15 residues. The CDR3 DNA reads as TGTGCCAGCAGTTCCCAAGGGGACAGGGTCATCATTCAGTACTTC. Translation: CASSSQGDRVIIQYF.

The chain joins TRBV6-5 to TRBJ1-2, with a possible D match to TRBD1 (5 bases). CDR3 length: 13 amino acids. Trimming took 0 bases from V and 6 from J, leaving 8 bases between them. CDR1 MNHEY and CDR2 SVGAGI come from the germline V gene. The CDR3 is CASSYSATDGYTF. The CDR3 region has the DNA TGTGCCAGCAGTTACTCCGCGACAGATGGCTACACCTTC.

The chain's CDR3 is CASSMDGGRNNQPQHF. Here the CDR3 DNA reads TGTGCCAGTAGTATGGACGGGGGTCGGAACAATCAGCCCCAGCATTTT. This chain uses TRBV19 with TRBJ1-5; D perhaps matches TRBD1 (5 bases). This CDR3 is 16 amino acids long. The V and J ends lost 3 bases and 3 bases respectively, with 15 bases between them. Germline V gene sequence: CDR1 LNHDA, CDR2 SQIVND (reference sequence).